Following are 16 T cell receptor beta chains from one sample sequenced in a study of blood T cells in healthy people across ages (dated by TCRdb to about 2015). The library was produced with 5' RACE. A second PCR of roughly 6 to 11 cycles was run with a J-beta primer mix and a sample-barcoded 5' primer. TCRdb itself trimmed the public reads at Q25 with fastp, ran MiXCR and retained productive beta chains. Identical CDR3 protein sequences are pooled into one entry, listed with their most common genes and DNA. Recorded for this sample are fewer than 2 million distinct CDR3 sequences; roughly 43% of them occurred a single time. More than 20% of the sample is held by the ten biggest clonotypes. Sequencing was carried out using blood. These receptor sequences come from a human donor in good health.

The sample holds a few counts of this clonotype. The genes are TRBV29-1 and TRBJ2-3; D might be TRBD1 (6 bases). The CDR3 runs to 14 residues. With 4 bases removed from V and 0 bases from J, the gap between germline ends came to 11 bases. From germline, CDR1 is SQVTM and CDR2 ANQGSEA. CDR3 sequence: CSVVGATSTDTQYF. In nucleotides, the CDR3 is TGCAGCGTTGTGGGGGCGACTAGCACAGATACGCAGTATTTT.

The chain couples TRBV12-3 or TRBV12-4 to TRBJ1-4; TRBD1 might be the D (5 bases). The CDR3 spans 16 residues. V shed 7 bases and J shed 1 base, with 16 bases lying between them. Here the CDR3 DNA reads TGTGCCAGCACCAACCGCCAGGGAGGAACTAATGAAAAACTGTTTTTT. This sequence encodes CASTNRQGGTNEKLFF.

This chain links TRBV6-1 with TRBJ1-6, with D unclear. The CDR3 spans 14 residues. Germline CDR1 reads MNHNS; CDR2 reads SASEGT. V gave up 3 bases and J gave up 7 bases, with 10 bases separating them. The CDR3 region is CASSEIRRNSPLHF. In DNA form, the CDR3 reads TGTGCCAGCAGTGAGATTCGGAGAAATTCACCCCTCCACTTT.

On this clonotype: Just one base apart from a much larger clone, this may be a read error. The genes are TRBV6-1 and TRBJ2-3, with 9 nucleotides matching TRBD2. The junction had 6 bases not matched to a gene; V was cut back by 4 bases and J by 1 base. CDR3 length equals 16 residues. Per the germline V gene, CDR1 is MNHNS and CDR2 is SASEGT. The CDR3 is CASSVLAGDCTDTQYF. CDR3 DNA: TGTGCCAGCAGTGTTTTAGCGGGGGATTGCACAGATACGCAGTATTTT.

The V gene is TRBV28, the J gene TRBJ2-7, with D possibly called TRBD1 or TRBD2 (5 bases each). This CDR3 has 17 amino acids. The ends were cut back, 4 bases at V and 3 bases at J, with 22 bases in the middle. CDR1 and CDR2 (germline): MDHEN, SYDVKM. CDR3 coding DNA: TGTGCCAGCAGTTCGAGCCAGGGACGGATGAGAATCTACGAGCAGTACTTC. Its protein product is CASSSSQGRMRIYEQYF.

The chain links TRBV6-6 to TRBJ2-4; weak D call: TRBD2 (6 bases). Trimming removed 0 bases at V and 8 bases at J, with 14 bases between. CDR1 is MNHNY and CDR2 is SVGAGI in the germline V gene (reference sequence). This CDR3 comprises 15 residues. Here the CDR3 reads CASSYSRGLRDIQYF. The CDR3 DNA reads TGTGCCAGCAGTTACTCGAGAGGACTAAGGGACATTCAGTACTTC.

This chain joins TRBV2 and TRBJ1-1; no clear D gene. The V gene lost 7 bases and the J gene lost 5 bases, with 5 bases spanning the gap. Germline-derived CDR1 and CDR2 are SNHLY and FYNNEI. The CDR3 covers 10 residues. CDR3 in DNA: TGTGCCAGCATAGCAACTGAAGCTTTCTTT. Its translation is CASIATEAFF.

The J gene is TRBJ2-3, the V gene TRBV24-1, with D perhaps TRBD2 (6 bases). Germline V gene lookup returns CDR1 KGHDR and CDR2 SFDVKD. There are 16 residues in the CDR3. With 0 bases removed from V and 6 bases from J, the gap between germline ends came to 15 bases. CDR3 nucleotides: TGTGCCACCAGTGATTTGGGAGGGACCCGATCCGATACGCAGTATTTT. Protein: CATSDLGGTRSDTQYF.

The CDR3, as DNA: TGCGCCAGCAGATCCGGGAAAGATCAGCCCCAGCATTTT. It is translated as CASRSGKDQPQHF. The V and J genes are TRBV5-1 and TRBJ1-5; D gene unclear. V was trimmed by 5 bases and J by 5 bases, leaving 11 bases between them. The CDR3 is 13 amino acids. The germline V gene has CDR1 SGHRS and CDR2 YFSETQ. Together with reference TRBV5-1 and TRBJ1-5, the CDR3 gives the full variable domain: KAGVTQTPRYLIKTRGQQVTLSCSPISGHRSVSWYQQTPGQGLQFLFEYFSETQRNKGNFPGRFSGRQFSNSRSEMNVSTLELGDSALYLCASRSGKDQPQHFGDGTRLSIL.

The chain uses TRBV28 and TRBJ2-5; the D is unclear. CDR1 is MDHEN and CDR2 is SYDVKM in the germline V gene. This CDR3 comprises 16 residues. V dropped 2 bases and J dropped 2 bases, with 15 bases sitting between them. The CDR3, as DNA: TGTGCCAGCAGTTTAATGTCGCAGTCGTTTCAAGAGACCCAGTACTTC. Encoded protein: CASSLMSQSFQETQYF.

Remarks on this clonotype: The germline gene is not matched at one end of the junction; a read error may be the cause. The chain joins TRBV29-1 to TRBJ2-3; tentatively, D is TRBD2 (6 bases). Germline loops: CDR1 SQVTM, CDR2 ANQGSEA. The CDR3 contains 13 residues. In DNA form, the CDR3 reads TGCAGCGTCGCCGAGGGCGGGGCAGATATGCAGTATTTT. Protein: CSVAEGGADMQYF.

The chain carries TRBV12-3 or TRBV12-4 and TRBJ1-1, with D uncertain. Trimming stripped 3 bases from V and 3 bases from J, with 11 bases between. The CDR3 loop spans 14 amino acids. CDR3 amino acids: CASSLMGSHTEAFF. The CDR3 region has the DNA TGTGCCAGCAGTTTGATGGGGTCCCACACTGAAGCTTTCTTT.

The chain employs TRBV9 and TRBJ1-2; D call uncertain. CDR1 is SGDLS, CDR2 YYNGEE, per germline. The V end lost 0 bases, the J end lost 5 bases, and 11 bases lay between the germline ends. The CDR3 runs 14 residues. Here the CDR3 reads CASSVEGLGYGYTF. The CDR3 DNA reads TGTGCCAGCAGCGTAGAAGGGTTGGGGTATGGCTACACCTTC.

The chain uses TRBV5-1 and TRBJ2-7; possible D gene TRBD1, 6 bases. The CDR3 has 15 residues. V was shortened by 0 bases and J by 3 bases, with 13 bases between the two germline ends. The germline gives CDR1 SGHRS, CDR2 YFSETQ. The CDR3: CASSLDWGPFYEQYF. CDR3 DNA: TGCGCCAGCAGCTTGGATTGGGGGCCTTTCTACGAGCAGTACTTC. The whole variable domain, filled in from reference TRBV5-1 and TRBJ2-7, reads KAGVTQTPRYLIKTRGQQVTLSCSPISGHRSVSWYQQTPGQGLQFLFEYFSETQRNKGNFPGRFSGRQFSNSRSEMNVSTLELGDSALYLCASSLDWGPFYEQYFGPGTRLTVT.

The chain combines TRBV29-1 with TRBJ2-7; 9 bases match TRBD1. This CDR3 contains 14 residues. J was trimmed by 5 bases and V by 5 bases; bases with no gene match: 10. CDR1 is SQVTM and CDR2 is ANQGSEA in the germline V gene. Here the CDR3 reads CSVKWPTGGNEQYF. The CDR3 DNA reads as TGCAGCGTTAAATGGCCGACAGGGGGGAACGAGCAGTACTTC.

The table lists this clonotype with a few counts. This chain connects TRBV7-2 to TRBJ1-1; D uncertain. Germline V CDR1 and CDR2: SGHTA, FQGNSA. The ends were cut back, 5 bases at V and 2 bases at J, with 12 bases in the middle. The CDR3 length is 14 residues. CDR3 bases: TGTGCCAGCAGCCTTAGCGAGGGAAACACTGAAGCTTTCTTT. This sequence encodes CASSLSEGNTEAFF.